Included here is one TCR beta chain sequence, with context. The entry originates in a study of blood T cell repertoires in COVID-19. Overall study context: Samples taken during acute and convalescent COVID-19 were collected in the United States, Italy and Spain.

Original processing methods: By means of reference gene primer amplification, nucleated cell counts were estimated. TCRdb's copy holds only in-frame clones and misses some; the assay was immunoSEQ multiplex PCR. D and trimming come from the DNA, and the V and J calls and clone size come from that table. The data contain over 350,000 clones, around 87% of them singletons. There are 16 residues in the CDR3. Trimming cost V 8 bases and J 3 bases; bases outside gene matches: 15. Germline-derived CDR1 and CDR2 are KGHDR and SFDVKD. The TCR originated in a woman aged 25 to 39 with acute COVID-19. The chain combines TRBV24-1 with TRBJ2-7; 7 positions match TRBD1. What was sequenced was PBMCs or T cells enriched from blood (not recorded which). In nucleotides, the CDR3 is TGTGCCACCAACATAACCGGGACAGTGGGGTGCTACGAGCAGTACTTC. Its protein is CATNITGTVGCYEQYF.